Here is one T cell receptor (beta chain) with its context. Its antigen is unidentified. CDR3 length equals 16 residues. V lost 4 bases, J lost 5 bases, and 17 bases lay in between. CDR1 and CDR2 (germline): ENHRY, SYGVKD. The data derive from a study of CD8 T cells in ankylosing spondylitis. Quantitative barcoded 5'-RACE was used to prepare TCR beta libraries. From the 5' RACE reads, TCRdb called clonotypes with MiXCR, one entry per CDR3 protein. The sample shows 700,000 to 850,000 distinct CDR3 sequences, 12% of them seen only once. Whole-study findings and limits: Ankylosing spondylitis blood seemed to carry a telltale TCR beta motif made of several highly homologous variants. Certain motif variants had earlier been reported in reactive arthritis synovial fluid and blood. Matched ankylosing spondylitis synovial fluid reportedly showed significant enrichment of disease-linked clones.

The chain employs TRBV10-3 and TRBJ2-2; D ambiguous. This sequence originates from a male donor with ankylosing spondylitis. The sequenced sample was blood, either unsorted or a sorted T cell fraction (not recorded which). In nucleotides, the CDR3 is TGTGCCATCAGTGGAACCCCCCCGATGTGGACCGGGGAGCTGTTTTTT. It yields the protein CAISGTPPMWTGELFF.